This T cell receptor (beta chain) is drawn from a study of T cells in tuberculosis. Across the whole study: In South Africa, adults with active tuberculosis were compared with IGRA-negative and latently infected IGRA-positive adolescents.

About this clone itself: Its antigen is still unknown.

The time point: new active TB diagnosis, blood taken before or within 7 days of starting treatment. Patients were newly diagnosed, HIV-seronegative, and aged 18 or older. On average roughly 90,000 T cells per donor were immunosequenced. The method was immunoSEQ multiplex PCR; TCRdb's version includes in-frame clones alone and lacks a portion of them. The sample contains about 49,000 clones, 90% to 95% of which appear only once. Study-wide findings and caveats: Active tuberculosis TCR-alpha repertoires lay closer to GMM-specific TCRs than IGRA-negative controls, suggesting clonal expansion.

Trimming took 0 bases from V and 2 from J, leaving 11 bases between them. Germline values: CDR1 SGDLS, CDR2 YYNGEE. This CDR3 region has 15 residues. The V and J genes are TRBV9 and TRBJ2-5; possible D gene TRBD1, 7 bases. This clonotype originated in an adult with tuberculosis. The sample here was PBMCs, taken at tuberculosis diagnosis. The CDR3 DNA follows: TGTGCCAGCAGCGTAGCCCAGGGGGGACAAGAGACCCAGTACTTC. Residues: CASSVAQGGQETQYF.